The entry that follows covers one T cell receptor beta chain sequence. Its antigen is not known. Each population that was sorted was more than 95% pure. Per the germline V gene, CDR1 is SGHNT and CDR2 is YYREEE (reference sequence). V was trimmed by 0 bases and J by 12 bases, leaving 16 bases between them. There are 13 residues in the CDR3. The sample belongs to a study of beta chain features in type 1 diabetes. Study overall: In age, gender and cell yields, patients were similar to healthy donors. Findings of the study overall: Insertions at VDJ junctions were less frequent in type 1 diabetes patients. These patients also deleted more nucleotides at the same junctions.

Sequenced material consisted of expressed TCRB transcripts (all of the isolated RNA was reverse transcribed). Some clones are missing from TCRdb's copy, which holds only in-frame ones; the method was immunoSEQ multiplex PCR. The sample includes 310,000 or so clones, 11% of them seen just once. The J gene is TRBJ2-7, the V gene TRBV5-4; the D gene is possibly TRBD2 (5 bases). The source is a woman aged 25 to 45 in good health. The material sequenced was naive CD4+ T cells from blood. CDR3 nucleotides: TGTGCCAGCAGCTTGGCCGGAGCGGCCCGTTGGTACTTC. This sequence encodes CASSLAGAARWYF.